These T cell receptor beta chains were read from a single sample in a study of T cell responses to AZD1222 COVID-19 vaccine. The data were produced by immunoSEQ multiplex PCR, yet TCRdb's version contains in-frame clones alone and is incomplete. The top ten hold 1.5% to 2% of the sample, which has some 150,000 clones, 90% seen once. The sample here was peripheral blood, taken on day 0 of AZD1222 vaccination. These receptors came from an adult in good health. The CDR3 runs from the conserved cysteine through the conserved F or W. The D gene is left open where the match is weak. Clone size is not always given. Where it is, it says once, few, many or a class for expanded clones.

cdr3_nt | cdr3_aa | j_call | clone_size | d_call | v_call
TGTGCCAGTATGGGGACAGACGTGAACACTGAAGCTTTCTTT | CASMGTDVNTEAFF | TRBJ1-1 | . | TRBD1 | TRBV19
TGCGCCAGCAGCCAAGAGGAAGGACTAGCGTTCAGTAATGAGCAGTTCTTC | CASSQEEGLAFSNEQFF | TRBJ2-1 | . | TRBD2 | TRBV4-1
TGTGCCAGTACTCCGAGAGGGGGTTGGAGTCAGCCCCAGCATTTT | CASTPRGGWSQPQHF | TRBJ1-5 | . | . | TRBV19
TGTGCCAGCAGTGAGGTCCTGAACACCGGGGAGCTGTTTTTT | CASSEVLNTGELFF | TRBJ2-2 | . | . | TRBV6-4
TGTGCCAGCAGCTGGGACCCGTCCTACGAGCAGTACTTC | CASSWDPSYEQYF | TRBJ2-7 | . | . | TRBV7-2
TGTGCCAGCAGTTGGGACAGCAACACTGAAGCTTTCTTT | CASSWDSNTEAFF | TRBJ1-1 | . | TRBD1 | TRBV12-3/TRBV12-4
TGTGCCTGGGGTCTGGGGGGCGTAGGCTACACCTTC | CAWGLGGVGYTF | TRBJ1-2 | . | . | TRBV30
TGTGCCAGCAGCCCAGGACAGGGGGCGCGATATGGCTACACCTTC | CASSPGQGARYGYTF | TRBJ1-2 | once | TRBD1 | TRBV7-2
TGTGCCAGCAGTTTGGACAGGGAAGGCTACACCTTC | CASSLDREGYTF | TRBJ1-2 | . | TRBD1 | TRBV12-3/TRBV12-4
TGTGCCAGCAGCGGGGGCGGGCTCCAACCCTACGAGCAGTACTTC | CASSGGGLQPYEQYF | TRBJ2-7 | once | . | TRBV9
TGTGCCAGCAGCTTCGGGAGATATAGCAATCAGCCCCAGCATTTT | CASSFGRYSNQPQHF | TRBJ1-5 | . | . | TRBV5-6
TGTGCCAGCAGCTTGGACGCGGGGGCCTACAATGAGCAGTTCTTC | CASSLDAGAYNEQFF | TRBJ2-1 | . | TRBD2 | TRBV5-5
TGTGCCAGCAGTCCCGGGACAGGGGGCCATGGCTACACCTTC | CASSPGTGGHGYTF | TRBJ1-2 | . | TRBD1 | TRBV25-1
TGTGCCAGCAGTCTTAGACGGACCAATCAGCCCCAGCATTTT | CASSLRRTNQPQHF | TRBJ1-5 | . | . | TRBV6-2/TRBV6-3
TGTGCCAGCAGCTTAGTCGGGACTAGCGGCTCCTACGAGCAGTACTTC | CASSLVGTSGSYEQYF | TRBJ2-7 | . | TRBD2 | TRBV7-2
TGTGCCAGCACCCAGGACCCTTCACCCCTCCACTTT | CASTQDPSPLHF | TRBJ1-6 | . | . | TRBV2
TGTGCCAGCAGCGTAGCCTCGGGCACGCAGTATTTT | CASSVASGTQYF | TRBJ2-3 | . | . | TRBV9
TGTGCCAGCAGCTTCGGGGGAGAAGATACGCAGTATTTT | CASSFGGEDTQYF | TRBJ2-3 | once | . | TRBV9
TGTGCCTGGAGTGCAGGGGGCAATCAGCCCCAGCATTTT | CAWSAGGNQPQHF | TRBJ1-5 | . | . | TRBV30
TGCGCCAGCAGCCCTGAGGCAGCCACTGAAGCTTTCTTT | CASSPEAATEAFF | TRBJ1-1 | . | . | TRBV5-1
TGTGCCAGCTCCCTTCGGACAGGGGTTAGCAATCAGCCCCAGCATTTT | CASSLRTGVSNQPQHF | TRBJ1-5 | . | TRBD1 | TRBV18
TGTGCCACCAGCAGAGATTGGGGGAGCAATCAGCCCCAGCATTTT | CATSRDWGSNQPQHF | TRBJ1-5 | . | . | TRBV15
TGTGCCAGCAGCCAAGACCCTAGCGGACCACAGTATTTT | CASSQDPSGPQYF | TRBJ2-3 | . | TRBD2 | TRBV3-1/TRBV3-2
TGTGCCAGCAGTTTAGGAGCTTTCAATGCCAATGAAAAACTGTTTTTT | CASSLGAFNANEKLFF | TRBJ1-4 | . | . | TRBV28
TGTGCCAGCAGTTTATACAGTCTAGCTAACTATGGCTACACCTTC | CASSLYSLANYGYTF | TRBJ1-2 | . | . | TRBV28
TGTGCCAGTAGTATATCGAACAGTTTGAACACTGAAGCTTTCTTT | CASSISNSLNTEAFF | TRBJ1-1 | few | . | TRBV19
TGTGCCAGCAGCACAGGGCGGAGTGGCTACACCTTC | CASSTGRSGYTF | TRBJ1-2 | once | . | TRBV11-2
TGTGCCAGCAGCTTTTCAGGGGTGGATGGCTACACCTTC | CASSFSGVDGYTF | TRBJ1-2 | . | . | TRBV7-9
TGTGCCAGCAGCTTAGGTGGAGAGGGCCACGAGCAGTACTTC | CASSLGGEGHEQYF | TRBJ2-7 | few | . | TRBV11-3
TGTGCCAGCAGCGTTCAGACAGGATTTATCGAAGCTTTCTTT | CASSVQTGFIEAFF | TRBJ1-1 | . | . | TRBV7-8
TGTGCCAGCAGCCAGACAGGCGGTGGGGAGACCCAGTACTTC | CASSQTGGGETQYF | TRBJ2-5 | . | . | TRBV11-3
TGTGCCAGCAGCTTAGGGCCGGGGTGGGGGAGCTCCTACGAGCAGTACTTC | CASSLGPGWGSSYEQYF | TRBJ2-7 | . | . | TRBV11-2
TGTGCCACCTCCAGAGCGGGGGCTAAAGAGACCCAGTACTTC | CATSRAGAKETQYF | TRBJ2-5 | . | TRBD2 | TRBV27
TGTGCCAGCAGCTTAGGCGCCAGTGAGATGGCTAACTATGGCTACACCTTC | CASSLGASEMANYGYTF | TRBJ1-2 | . | . | TRBV7-2
TGCGCCAGCAGCCTACCGACTAGCGGGAGTTACGAGCAGTACTTC | CASSLPTSGSYEQYF | TRBJ2-7 | . | TRBD2 | TRBV4-1
TGTGCCAGCAGTTACCGGAATCAGCCCCAGCATTTT | CASSYRNQPQHF | TRBJ1-5 | . | . | TRBV27
TGTGCCAGCAGCCGACCCTCGAGCTCCTATAATTCACCCCTCCACTTT | CASSRPSSSYNSPLHF | TRBJ1-6 | . | . | TRBV5-4
TGTGCCAGCAGTTTTCAGGGAAACAATGAGCAGTTCTTC | CASSFQGNNEQFF | TRBJ2-1 | . | . | TRBV12-3/TRBV12-4
TGCAGCGTTGAGGCTAGTCGAGTGAACACTGAAGCTTTCTTT | CSVEASRVNTEAFF | TRBJ1-1 | . | . | TRBV29-1
TGTGCCAGTAGTCCGGTGGCCCAGGGGGAACTGTTTTTT | CASSPVAQGELFF | TRBJ1-4 | . | TRBD1 | TRBV19
TGTGCCATCAGTTCCCCCGAGGTAGAGACCCAGTACTTC | CAISSPEVETQYF | TRBJ2-5 | . | . | TRBV10-3
TGTGCCAGCAGTTTAAGTTATGGCTACACCTTC | CASSLSYGYTF | TRBJ1-2 | . | . | TRBV12-3/TRBV12-4
TGTGCCAGCAGCTCCACAGCCCCCGGACAGGGTGAAGGCTACACCTTC | CASSSTAPGQGEGYTF | TRBJ1-2 | . | TRBD1 | TRBV7-3
TGTGCCAGCAGCTTATCTCAGGAAGGGAGAACTGAAGCTTTCTTT | CASSLSQEGRTEAFF | TRBJ1-1 | . | . | TRBV11-2
TGTGCCAGCGACTACACAGCATACACCGGGGAGCTGTTTTTT | CASDYTAYTGELFF | TRBJ2-2 | . | . | TRBV5-5